Reported below is one TCR beta chain. The data were obtained in a study of STAT5B mutations in CD4+ large granular lymphocyte leukemia. Per the germline V gene, CDR1 is MDHEN and CDR2 is SYDVKM. V was cut by 6 bases and J by 2 bases, with 6 bases left in between. The CDR3 is made up of 12 amino acids. Only in-frame clones appear in the TCRdb table, and some are missing; sequencing was by immunoSEQ multiplex PCR. The sample has about 38,000 clones, 85% seen once. The chain is built from TRBV28 and TRBJ2-3; D is unresolved. The origin of this receptor is a human donor in good health. The sequencing input was CD4+ T cells from blood buffy coats. CDR3 coding DNA: TGTGCCAGCAGGACATTCACAGATACGCAGTATTTT. This codes for CASRTFTDTQYF. The full variable domain, with the rest looked up from reference TRBV28 and TRBJ2-3, is DVKVTQSSRYLVKRTGEKVFLECVQDMDHENMFWYRQDPGLGLRLIYFSYDVKMKEKGDIPEGYSVSREKKERFSLILESASTNQTSMYLCASRTFTDTQYFGPGTRLTVL.